This is a list of T cell receptor beta chains from one sample in a study of identifying expanded T cells in peripheral blood. Clones were read by immunoSEQ multiplex PCR, and TCRdb kept only the in-frame ones, dropping some. The repertoire consists of some 78,000 clones, with around 84% occurring once and the leading ten covering around a fifth. Specimen: blood. The receptors derive from a person aged 18 to 75 in good health. CDR3s include the opening cysteine and the closing phenylalanine or tryptophan. D genes are given only for firm matches. A clone size is listed for some rows: how often the clone was seen (once, few, many), or a class if it is expanded.

v_gene: TRBV23-1; j_gene: TRBJ2-3; d_gene: -; abundance: -; CDR3aa: CASSHTGNDTQYF; CDR3nt: TGCGCCAGCAGTCACACAGGGAACGATACGCAGTATTTT
v_gene: TRBV6-1; j_gene: TRBJ1-1; d_gene: -; abundance: -; CDR3aa: CASGLEGAEAFF; CDR3nt: TGTGCCAGCGGACTCGAGGGGGCTGAAGCTTTCTTT
v_gene: TRBV5-8; j_gene: TRBJ1-3; d_gene: -; abundance: -; CDR3aa: CASSQNTQTIYF; CDR3nt: TGTGCCAGCAGCCAGAATACCCAGACCATATATTTT
v_gene: TRBV7-6; j_gene: TRBJ2-7; d_gene: -; abundance: -; CDR3aa: CASSLLANEQYF; CDR3nt: TGTGCCAGCAGCTTACTGGCTAACGAGCAGTACTTC
v_gene: TRBV18; j_gene: TRBJ2-7; d_gene: -; abundance: -; CDR3aa: CASQRDAGNEQYF; CDR3nt: TGTGCCAGCCAAAGGGACGCGGGAAACGAGCAGTACTTC
v_gene: TRBV7-2; j_gene: TRBJ2-3; d_gene: -; abundance: -; CDR3aa: CASSEGKSVTDTQYF; CDR3nt: TGTGCCAGCAGCGAAGGAAAGTCGGTCACAGATACGCAGTATTTT
v_gene: TRBV27; j_gene: TRBJ1-5; d_gene: -; abundance: -; CDR3aa: CASQPGRNQPQHF; CDR3nt: TGTGCCAGCCAACCAGGGAGAAATCAGCCCCAGCATTTT
v_gene: TRBV9; j_gene: TRBJ2-1; d_gene: TRBD1; abundance: -; CDR3aa: CASSVEAGGRDEQFF; CDR3nt: TGTGCCAGCAGCGTAGAGGCAGGGGGAAGGGATGAGCAGTTCTTC
v_gene: TRBV4-1; j_gene: TRBJ1-2; d_gene: -; abundance: -; CDR3aa: CASSQDISPYGYTF; CDR3nt: TGCGCCAGCAGCCAAGATATTTCTCCCTATGGCTACACCTTC
v_gene: TRBV28; j_gene: TRBJ1-5; d_gene: -; abundance: -; CDR3aa: CASREGGGNQPQHF; CDR3nt: TGTGCCAGCAGAGAGGGGGGTGGAAATCAGCCCCAGCATTTT
v_gene: TRBV7-7; j_gene: TRBJ2-7; d_gene: -; abundance: many; CDR3aa: CASSPTVGYSYEQYF; CDR3nt: TGTGCTAGCAGCCCGACAGTCGGCTACTCCTACGAGCAGTACTTC
v_gene: TRBV4-3; j_gene: TRBJ2-3; d_gene: -; abundance: -; CDR3aa: CASSRRVAPEFRAQYF; CDR3nt: TGCGCCAGCAGCCGCCGGGTAGCGCCCGAATTTCGAGCGCAGTATTTT
v_gene: TRBV28; j_gene: TRBJ2-3; d_gene: -; abundance: -; CDR3aa: CASSMTEYSTDTQYF; CDR3nt: TGTGCCAGCAGTATGACCGAATATAGCACAGATACGCAGTATTTT
v_gene: TRBV2; j_gene: TRBJ2-5; d_gene: -; abundance: -; CDR3aa: CASVQNSWEETQYF; CDR3nt: TGTGCCAGCGTACAAAACAGCTGGGAAGAGACCCAGTACTTC
v_gene: TRBV7-2; j_gene: TRBJ1-1; d_gene: TRBD1; abundance: -; CDR3aa: CASSLRDRGQGTEAFF; CDR3nt: TGTGCCAGCAGCCTCCGGGACAGGGGGCAAGGCACTGAAGCTTTCTTT
v_gene: TRBV11-2; j_gene: TRBJ2-7; d_gene: -; abundance: -; CDR3aa: CASSLEEISAYEQYF; CDR3nt: TGTGCCAGCAGCTTAGAGGAGATCAGCGCGTACGAGCAGTACTTC
v_gene: TRBV10-3; j_gene: TRBJ2-3; d_gene: -; abundance: -; CDR3aa: CATQGRVAADTQYF; CDR3nt: TGTGCCACCCAGGGGCGGGTGGCTGCAGATACGCAGTATTTT
v_gene: TRBV5-4; j_gene: TRBJ2-1; d_gene: TRBD2; abundance: -; CDR3aa: CASSPGLAGGNEQFF; CDR3nt: TGTGCCAGCAGTCCGGGACTAGCGGGTGGCAATGAGCAGTTCTTC
v_gene: TRBV4-3; j_gene: TRBJ1-1; d_gene: -; abundance: -; CDR3aa: CASSQDGARHAFF; CDR3nt: TGCGCCAGCAGCCAAGATGGGGCCAGACACGCTTTCTTT
v_gene: TRBV11-2; j_gene: TRBJ2-1; d_gene: TRBD2; abundance: -; CDR3aa: CASSLGLAGVDEQFF; CDR3nt: TGTGCCAGCAGTTTGGGACTAGCGGGAGTCGATGAGCAGTTCTTC
v_gene: TRBV18; j_gene: TRBJ2-7; d_gene: -; abundance: -; CDR3aa: CASSPQNGEQYF; CDR3nt: TGTGCCAGCTCACCACAAAACGGGGAGCAGTACTTC
v_gene: TRBV7-2; j_gene: TRBJ2-5; d_gene: -; abundance: many; CDR3aa: CASSLGGSQETQYF; CDR3nt: TGTGCCAGCAGCCTTGGGGGCAGTCAGGAGACCCAGTACTTC
v_gene: TRBV7-3; j_gene: TRBJ2-3; d_gene: -; abundance: -; CDR3aa: CASSLQTTDTQYF; CDR3nt: TGTGCCAGCAGCTTGCAGACCACAGATACGCAGTATTTT
v_gene: TRBV4-3; j_gene: TRBJ1-1; d_gene: -; abundance: once; CDR3aa: CASSQSPAGDTEAFF; CDR3nt: TGCGCCAGCAGCCAATCCCCCGCGGGGGACACTGAAGCTTTCTTT
v_gene: TRBV7-2; j_gene: TRBJ2-1; d_gene: TRBD2; abundance: -; CDR3aa: CASSWLAGGYNEQFF; CDR3nt: TGTGCCAGCAGCTGGCTAGCGGGAGGCTACAATGAGCAGTTCTTC
v_gene: TRBV25-1; j_gene: TRBJ1-5; d_gene: TRBD1; abundance: -; CDR3aa: CASRGQGDQPQHF; CDR3nt: TGTGCCAGCAGGGGCCAGGGGGATCAGCCCCAGCATTTT
v_gene: TRBV7-9; j_gene: TRBJ2-7; d_gene: TRBD1; abundance: once; CDR3aa: CASSLYPWDSTYEQYF; CDR3nt: TGTGCCAGCAGCTTATACCCCTGGGACAGTACCTACGAGCAGTACTTC
v_gene: TRBV19; j_gene: TRBJ2-5; d_gene: -; abundance: -; CDR3aa: CASRTGTDQETQYF; CDR3nt: TGTGCCAGTAGGACGGGAACGGACCAAGAGACCCAGTACTTC
v_gene: TRBV29-1; j_gene: TRBJ2-1; d_gene: -; abundance: -; CDR3aa: CSVVGVRNEQFF; CDR3nt: TGCAGCGTTGTCGGGGTCAGGAATGAGCAGTTCTTC
v_gene: TRBV15; j_gene: TRBJ2-7; d_gene: -; abundance: -; CDR3aa: CATSKGVLAGMTYEQYF; CDR3nt: TGTGCCACCAGCAAGGGGGTTTTAGCGGGCATGACCTACGAGCAGTACTTC
v_gene: TRBV5-4; j_gene: TRBJ2-7; d_gene: -; abundance: -; CDR3aa: CAATHWDTDYEQYF; CDR3nt: TGTGCCGCCACTCATTGGGACACAGACTACGAGCAGTACTTC
v_gene: TRBV5-8; j_gene: TRBJ2-7; d_gene: -; abundance: -; CDR3aa: CASSRGLPEQYF; CDR3nt: TGTGCCAGCAGCCGTGGGCTCCCCGAGCAGTACTTC
v_gene: TRBV29-1; j_gene: TRBJ2-1; d_gene: TRBD1; abundance: -; CDR3aa: CSVAGQGTYNEQFF; CDR3nt: TGCAGCGTTGCGGGACAGGGTACCTACAATGAGCAGTTCTTC
v_gene: TRBV4-3; j_gene: TRBJ1-4; d_gene: -; abundance: -; CDR3aa: CASSQRGLNEKLFF; CDR3nt: TGCGCCAGCAGCCAAAGAGGGCTCAATGAAAAACTGTTTTTT
v_gene: TRBV19; j_gene: TRBJ1-2; d_gene: -; abundance: many; CDR3aa: CASSLQVTGGGYTF; CDR3nt: TGTGCCAGTAGTCTCCAGGTGACGGGCGGTGGCTACACCTTC
v_gene: TRBV5-6; j_gene: TRBJ2-7; d_gene: -; abundance: -; CDR3aa: CASSWGEGSEQYF; CDR3nt: TGTGCCAGCAGCTGGGGAGAGGGGAGCGAGCAGTACTTC
v_gene: TRBV7-9; j_gene: TRBJ1-1; d_gene: -; abundance: -; CDR3aa: CASSFGSPEAFF; CDR3nt: TGTGCCAGCAGCTTTGGCAGCCCAGAAGCTTTCTTT
v_gene: TRBV18; j_gene: TRBJ2-3; d_gene: -; abundance: -; CDR3aa: CASSPPGLDTQYF; CDR3nt: TGTGCCAGCTCACCTCCAGGTTTAGATACGCAGTATTTT
v_gene: TRBV2; j_gene: TRBJ2-7; d_gene: -; abundance: -; CDR3aa: CASRRTVAGEQYF; CDR3nt: TGTGCCAGCAGAAGGACAGTAGCGGGCGAGCAGTACTTC
v_gene: TRBV7-7; j_gene: TRBJ2-7; d_gene: TRBD2; abundance: -; CDR3aa: CASSLGREAAYEQYF; CDR3nt: TGTGCTAGCAGCTTAGGTCGGGAGGCCGCCTACGAGCAGTACTTC
v_gene: TRBV28; j_gene: TRBJ2-2; d_gene: TRBD2; abundance: -; CDR3aa: CASSLLAGGGNTGELFF; CDR3nt: TGTGCCAGCAGTTTACTGGCGGGAGGTGGGAACACCGGGGAGCTGTTTTTT